Listed below are T cell receptor beta chains from one sample, sequenced in a study of cytomegalovirus exposure and HLA in healthy donors. Libraries were prepared by immunoSEQ multiplex PCR; TCRdb keeps only in-frame clonotypes and omits some of them. Among 150,000 to 200,000 clones listed, 60% to 85% were seen once. The sample consisted of PBMCs. These receptors originate from a female donor in good health and CMV-seronegative. Both conserved end residues are part of each CDR3. Fields, in order: D gene, J gene, clone size, V gene, CDR3 DNA, CDR3 protein. The D gene is left open where the match is weak. A row's size may be missing; if present it is once, few, many or a size class.

. | TRBJ1-2 | . | TRBV19 | TGTGCCAGTAGTCCGCTCGCGGGTAGTGGCTACACCTTC | CASSPLAGSGYTF
. | TRBJ2-7 | many | TRBV27 | TGTGCCAGCAGCCACCGACAGTCCTACGAGCAGTACTTC | CASSHRQSYEQYF
TRBD1 | TRBJ2-5 | few | TRBV7-6 | TGTGCCAGCAGCCTACGGACAGGGCAGGGAGAGACCCAGTACTTC | CASSLRTGQGETQYF
. | TRBJ1-5 | few | TRBV7-8 | TGTGCCAGCAGCCAAATCAGCAATCAGCCCCAGCATTTT | CASSQISNQPQHF
. | TRBJ2-2 | . | TRBV7-2 | TGTGCCAGCAGTTACAGGGGGGGGACCGGGGAGCTGTTTTTT | CASSYRGGTGELFF
. | TRBJ1-3 | few | TRBV2 | TGTGCCAGCAGTGGGGGACTGGCTGGAAACACCATATATTTT | CASSGGLAGNTIYF
TRBD1 | TRBJ1-6 | . | TRBV5-6 | TGTGCCAGCAGGGAAAACAGGGGTCTGAACAATTCACCCCTCCACTTT | CASRENRGLNNSPLHF
. | TRBJ1-6 | . | TRBV6-1 | TGTGCCACCCAAGGAGGAACCTATTATAATTCACCCCTCCACTTT | CATQGGTYYNSPLHF
. | TRBJ2-7 | . | TRBV4-3 | TGCGCCAGCAGCCCAAGACAGGGAGGCGGCGAGCAGTACTTC | CASSPRQGGGEQYF
TRBD1 | TRBJ1-2 | . | TRBV7-3 | TGTGCCAGCAGCGAACGACAGGGGGCGGTTAACTATGGCTACACCTTC | CASSERQGAVNYGYTF
TRBD2 | TRBJ2-5 | once | TRBV7-6 | TGTGCCAGCAGTCAGGTAGCGGGACTACAAGAGACCCAGTACTTC | CASSQVAGLQETQYF
. | TRBJ2-7 | . | TRBV4-1 | TGCGCCAGCAGCCCCCTGACAGGACCTTCCTACGAGCAGTACTTC | CASSPLTGPSYEQYF
TRBD2 | TRBJ2-1 | . | TRBV5-1 | TGCGCCAGCAGCTTGGTACCCGGACTAGCGGGAGGCAATGAGCAGTTCTTC | CASSLVPGLAGGNEQFF
. | TRBJ1-5 | . | TRBV28 | TGTGCCAGCAGACAGACAGGATTGGAACAGCCCCAGCATTTT | CASRQTGLEQPQHF
. | TRBJ1-2 | few | TRBV4-3 | TGCGCCAGCAGCCAAGTCCGGACTTCTAACTATGGCTACACCTTC | CASSQVRTSNYGYTF
. | TRBJ2-7 | few | TRBV1 | TGCACCAGCAGCCAAGATGAAGGACTAGCGTCCTCCTACGAGCAGTACTTC | CTSSQDEGLASSYEQYF
. | TRBJ1-3 | few | TRBV6-1 | TGTGCCAGCAGTGAAAGTTGGGGGGGGCTTGGAAACACCATATATTTT | CASSESWGGLGNTIYF